The present entry profiles one TCR beta chain with its context. The table lists this clonotype with many counts. Its recognized antigen is unknown. Base qualities are not provided; no much larger clone lies one nucleotide away. These data come from a study of molecular identifiers for immune sequencing clone quantification (dated by TCRdb to the late 2010s). Describing the broader study: For a replicate experiment, RNA from around 20,000 or 100,000 naive CD8 T cells was divided into five aliquots, of which four were sequenced. CD8 T cells were used in a methods study to benchmark molecular-identifier clustering-based TCR repertoire sequencing (MIDCIRS) and TCR RNA copy counting. The paper as a whole reports these results and caveats: Modeling estimated about three recovered TCR RNA copies per cell, compared with about 10 by digital PCR, which implies around 30% capture efficiency. In CMV-specific effector cells, clones with more than 20 RNA copies accounted for over 99% of molecules, whereas in naive cells such clones accounted for under 1%. When barcode sub-clustering was omitted, TCR diversity was inflated by chimeric consensus sequences, with chimeras reaching as high as 47%. A single cell's worth of spiked-in Jurkat TCR RNA was reported detectable even among about 1.1 million naive CD8 T cells. The sizes of highly expanded clones could end up underestimated when identical TCR molecules share a barcode. Spiked-in Jurkat TCR RNA (approximately 9 copies' worth), which is not part of the donor repertoire, was contained in the naive libraries.

V and J are trimmed by 2 bases and 0 bases, and the gene matches miss 2 bases of the junction. CDR1 and CDR2 (GTSNPN, SVGIG) derive from the germline V gene (reference sequence). From cysteine to phenylalanine, the CDR3 is 14 amino acids long. The entry retains the CDR3 DNA only, 42 bases that are in frame from base 1. Libraries of naive CD8 T cells were built from anywhere between about 17,000 and 1,000,000 sorted cells, with 10%, 30% or 50% of the purified RNA used. Naive CD8 T cells, defined as CD8+CD4-CCR7+CD45RA+, were FACS-sorted into RLT Plus buffer on a BD FACSAria II. To test detection sensitivity, Jurkat RNA equivalent to approximately ten TCR copies was spiked into samples of about 19,000-1,000,000 naive CD8 T cells. Enrichment of CD8 T cells was performed with RosetteSep CD8+ T Cell Enrichment Cocktail and Ficoll-Paque, after which ACK red cell lysis was carried out. The library came from PCR. The data were produced on an Illumina HiSeq 4000. Bulk TCR libraries were prepared as previously described, using TCR primers listed in Table S5. Purification of total RNA was performed with the Qiagen AllPrep DNA/RNA kit. Before analysis, reads from multiple sequencing runs of the same library were pooled. The authors' pipeline ran thus. Only reads with exact TCR constant sequence were kept, trimmed to 150 nt, and grouped by their 12-nt molecular barcodes. Within each barcode group, reads were sub-clustered at a 15% Levenshtein threshold, and quality-weighted consensus sequences were built per RNA molecule. Non-functional sequences were excluded, and lower-count sequences lying one edit away from another sequence were also excluded. Barcode sub-clusters with fewer than 20% of the maximum read count were removed, based on fitting two negative binomial distributions. The raw public reads went through TCRdb reprocessing: fastp at Q25, MiXCR clone calling, in-frame beta chains kept. One record per CDR3 amino acid sequence lists the most common genes and DNA. These V and J calls rely on TCRdb rather than the paper's analysis. For this sample the table gives 50,000 to 65,000 distinct CDR3 sequences, of which around 27% were detected only once. The ten top clones hold under 2% of the sample.

The sequenced sample consisted of naive CD8+ T cells from blood, with Jurkat cell RNA spiked in. The sample's cell subset or site label, in plain terms: FACS-sorted CD8+CD4-CCR7+CD45RA+ naive T cells. Recombination linked TRBV30 to TRBJ2-3; 7 central bases correspond to TRBD2. The TCR sequence derives from a human donor in good health. Some libraries in this study had Jurkat cell RNA spiked in. The DNA reads as follows: TGTGCCTGGAGTAATAGCGGGAGCACAGATACGCAGTATTTT. This yields the protein CAWSNSGSTDTQYF.